This passage covers 25 T cell receptor beta chains from one sample sequenced in a study of blood T cell repertoires in COVID-19. Assay: immunoSEQ multiplex PCR; the TCRdb copy retains only in-frame clones and omits some. The sample has 180,000 or so clones; 65% to 90% are singletons. Sequencing was carried out using peripheral blood. The source is a man aged 55-75 years with acute or convalescent COVID-19.

This chain uses TRBV19 with TRBJ2-5; 15 nucleotides line up with TRBD2. Germline CDR1 reads LNHDA; CDR2 reads SQIVND (reference sequence). J lost 4 bases, V lost 6 bases, and 3 bases had no gene match. The CDR3 has 15 amino acids. DNA of the CDR3: TGTGCCAGTAGATCGGGACTAGCGGGAGGAGAGACCCAGTACTTC. Its protein product is CASRSGLAGGETQYF.

The chain is built from TRBV28 and TRBJ1-4, with 11 bases lining up with TRBD1. Germline values: CDR1 MDHEN, CDR2 SYDVKM. The CDR3 sequence is 15 residues long. The junction had 4 bases not matched to a gene; V was cut back by 6 bases and J by 4 bases. CDR3 bases: TGTGCCAGCAGACCCGGGACAGGGGGTAATGAAAAACTGTTTTTT. As protein: CASRPGTGGNEKLFF.

This clone has just one count. The CDR3 coding sequence is TGTGCCAGCAGTTACAGGGGCCGGGGTGAGCAGTACTTC. Amino acid sequence: CASSYRGRGEQYF. The chain links TRBV7-2 to TRBJ2-7; 7 bases match TRBD1. Germline lookup yields CDR1 SGHTA and CDR2 FQGNSA. The J segment lost 7 bases and the V segment lost 6 bases, leaving 9 bases of the junction unmatched. This CDR3 region has 13 residues.

In its sample, this clone was seen a few times. The J gene is TRBJ2-7, the V gene TRBV6-5; D is ambiguous. Germline V gives CDR1 MNHEY, CDR2 SVGAGI. V was shortened by 6 bases and J by 6 bases, with 12 bases between the two germline ends. This CDR3 region has 12 residues. The CDR3 coding sequence is TGTGCCAGCAGCACCCGACACGGCGAGCAGTACTTC. This codes for CASSTRHGEQYF.

J is TRBJ2-2 and V is TRBV23-1; possible D gene TRBD2, 6 bases. TRBV23-1 counts as an open reading frame of uncertain function. There are 15 residues in the CDR3. V was trimmed by 6 bases and J by 4 bases, leaving 15 bases between them. The DNA of the CDR3 is TGCGCCAGCAGGGGGAGGTTTATAGGCACCGGGGAGCTGTTTTTT. Translated: CASRGRFIGTGELFF.

The V gene is TRBV28, the J gene TRBJ1-4; the D gene is possibly TRBD1 (5 bases). Germline CDR1 MDHEN, CDR2 SYDVKM. The CDR3 has 14 amino acids. Trimming removed 2 bases at V and 1 base at J, with 5 bases between. The CDR3 protein is CASSLRGTNEKLFF. The CDR3 region has the DNA TGTGCCAGCAGTTTAAGGGGAACTAATGAAAAACTGTTTTTT.

The chain uses TRBV9 and TRBJ2-7, with D unresolved. V lost 0 bases to trimming and J lost 1 base, with 11 bases between them. This CDR3 comprises 15 residues. Per the germline V gene, CDR1 is SGDLS and CDR2 is YYNGEE. The CDR3 region is CASSVGVADSYEQYF. Here the CDR3 DNA reads TGTGCCAGCAGCGTAGGGGTGGCGGATTCCTACGAGCAGTACTTC.

This chain uses TRBV19 with TRBJ1-5; 10 bases map to TRBD1. From germline, CDR1 is LNHDA and CDR2 SQIVND (reference sequence). The ends lost 7 bases at V and 6 bases at J; junction bases unmatched: 12. The CDR3 loop spans 16 amino acids. CDR3 DNA: TGTGCCAGTATACCGACAGGGGGCGTATTAGGTCAGCCCCAGCATTTT. Its translation is CASIPTGGVLGQPQHF.

A few counts support this clone. This sequence joins TRBV18 and TRBJ1-3, with D perhaps matching TRBD1 (5 bases). V was trimmed by 3 bases and J by 0 bases, leaving 12 bases between them. Germline V CDR1 and CDR2: KGHSH, LQKENI. CDR3 size: 16 residues. The DNA of the CDR3 is TGTGCCAGCTCACCGGAGACAGCGCGCTCTGGAAACACCATATATTTT. Protein sequence: CASSPETARSGNTIYF.

The V and J genes are TRBV7-9 and TRBJ2-1; TRBD2 matches at 7 bases. The germline V gene has CDR1 SEHNR and CDR2 FQNEAQ (reference sequence). The CDR3 covers 15 residues. The junction had 6 bases not matched to a gene; V was cut back by 1 base and J by 6 bases. The CDR3 nucleotides read TGTGCCAGCAGCTTAGAGGGACTACCCTCCAATGAGCAGTTCTTC. Its protein product is CASSLEGLPSNEQFF.

The chain has TRBV4-2 and TRBJ1-2; TRBD1 aligns across 10 bases. The J segment lost 4 bases and the V segment lost 0 bases, leaving 2 bases of the junction unmatched. There are 15 residues in the CDR3. Germline CDR1 is LGHNA and CDR2 is YNFKEQ. CDR3 protein: CASSQDWTGGYGYTF. Here the CDR3 DNA reads TGTGCCAGCAGCCAAGACTGGACAGGGGGCTATGGCTACACCTTC.

The chain combines TRBV5-1 with TRBJ2-7, with TRBD1 as a possible D gene (6 bases). The germline CDR1 and CDR2 sequences are SGHRS and YFSETQ. The CDR3 consists of 15 residues. V was clipped by 5 bases and J by 3 bases, with 18 bases between them. The CDR3 here is CASRNPWQGIYEQYF. CDR3 coding DNA: TGCGCCAGCAGAAACCCGTGGCAGGGGATCTACGAGCAGTACTTC.

The chain is built from TRBV24-1 and TRBJ2-3; 11 bases align to TRBD2. This CDR3 has 18 residues. V trimming: 3 bases; J trimming: 0 bases; junction bases outside the gene matches: 7. Germline loops: CDR1 KGHDR, CDR2 SFDVKD. The CDR3 nucleotides read TGTGCCACCAGTGATAGGGTAGCGGGAGGGCCTAGCACAGATACGCAGTATTTT. Its translation: CATSDRVAGGPSTDTQYF.

The chain recombines TRBV28 with TRBJ1-2; 8 nucleotides match TRBD1. The V and J ends lost 2 bases and 7 bases, in that order; junction bases with no gene match: 3. Germline V lookup: CDR1 MDHEN, CDR2 SYDVKM. This CDR3 is built from 13 residues. The CDR3 nucleotides read TGTGCCAGCAGTTTACAGGGGGCGATTGGCTACACCTTC. This sequence encodes CASSLQGAIGYTF.

The J gene is TRBJ1-1, the V gene TRBV9; D may be TRBD1 (5 bases). CDR1 is SGDLS and CDR2 is YYNGEE in the germline V gene. V was clipped by 5 bases and J by 3 bases, with 20 bases between them. CDR3 length: 16 amino acids. CDR3 bases: TGTGCCAGCAGACCACCCCCAGGGATTGGCGACACTGAAGCTTTCTTT. Its protein product is CASRPPPGIGDTEAFF.

The chain has TRBV6-1 and TRBJ2-7, with 7 bases fitting TRBD2. The germline CDR1 and CDR2 sequences are MNHNS and SASEGT. CDR3 length equals 17 residues. The J segment lost 2 bases and the V segment lost 2 bases, leaving 12 bases of the junction unmatched. For the CDR3, the DNA is TGTGCCAGCAGTGAAAAAGGGAGACTAGCCCCGACCTACGAGCAGTACTTC. Its translation: CASSEKGRLAPTYEQYF.

The rearrangement links TRBV24-1 to TRBJ2-3, with 11 bases lining up with TRBD2. Germline V gene lookup returns CDR1 KGHDR and CDR2 SFDVKD. CDR3 length: 17 residues. V was clipped by 2 bases and J by 6 bases; unmatched bases: 9. CDR3 loop: CATSDSVAGGPPDTQYF. The CDR3 nucleotides are TGTGCCACCAGTGATTCAGTAGCGGGAGGGCCACCGGATACGCAGTATTTT.

The chain recombines TRBV27 with TRBJ2-6; D is uncertain. CDR3 length: 13 residues. Between the trimmed V and J ends, which lost 6 bases and 2 bases, there was a span of 5 bases. In germline, CDR1 is MNHEY, CDR2 SMNVEV (reference sequence). CDR3 sequence: CASRLTGANVLTF. CDR3 bases: TGTGCCAGCAGACTGACTGGGGCCAACGTCCTGACTTTC.

This chain joins TRBV19 and TRBJ1-2; TRBD1 aligns across 7 bases. Trimming at V came to 6 bases and at J to 8 bases, leaving 12 bases not matched to a gene. Germline CDR1 LNHDA, CDR2 SQIVND (reference sequence). The CDR3 has 14 residues. In DNA, the CDR3 is TGTGCCAGTAGACGGACAGGCGCCGCATCGGGCTACACCTTC. It translates to CASRRTGAASGYTF. The whole variable domain, remainder taken from reference TRBV19 and TRBJ1-2, is DGGITQSPKYLFRKEGQNVTLSCEQNLNHDAMYWYRQDPGQGLRLIYYSQIVNDFQKGDIAEGYSVSREKKESFPLTVTSAQKNPTAFYLCASRRTGAASGYTFGSGTRLTVV.

This clone was recorded once. This chain connects TRBV9 to TRBJ2-2; maybe TRBD1 (8 bases). Germline CDR1 reads SGDLS; CDR2 reads YYNGEE. CDR3 length: 16 amino acids. Trimming removed 2 bases at V and 4 bases at J, with 15 bases between. The CDR3 DNA follows: TGTGCCAGCAGCGTCAGGGGGCGGGGGCCCACCGGGGAGCTGTTTTTT. Its protein is CASSVRGRGPTGELFF.

This sequence joins TRBV18 and TRBJ1-5; TRBD1 aligns across 10 bases. V was clipped by 3 bases and J by 2 bases; unmatched bases: 1. The CDR3 has 15 residues. The germline V gene has CDR1 KGHSH and CDR2 LQKENI. CDR3 residues: CASSPGTGGNQPQHF. The CDR3 nucleotides are TGTGCCAGCTCACCCGGGACAGGGGGCAATCAGCCCCAGCATTTT.

This chain joins TRBV14 and TRBJ2-1, with 7 bases lining up with TRBD2. The J segment lost 9 bases and the V segment lost 9 bases, leaving 8 bases of the junction unmatched. This CDR3 is built from 12 residues. Germline values: CDR1 SGHDN, CDR2 FVKESK. The DNA for the CDR3 is TGTGCCAGGAAGGCGGGAGTTAGTGAGCAGTTCTTC. Its protein is CARKAGVSEQFF.

This chain links TRBV5-4 with TRBJ2-7, with 10 bases that match TRBD1. V was pared by 2 bases and J by 3 bases, with 5 bases of the junction left unmatched. Germline V gene sequence: CDR1 SGHNT, CDR2 YYREEE (reference sequence). The CDR3 runs to 15 residues. The CDR3 is CASSFGQGVIYEQYF. In DNA form, the CDR3 reads TGTGCCAGCAGCTTCGGACAGGGGGTGATCTACGAGCAGTACTTC.

The genes are TRBV7-3 and TRBJ2-1; 8 bases align to TRBD2. From germline, CDR1 is SGHTA and CDR2 FQGTGA. This CDR3 is 18 amino acids long. V was pared by 4 bases and J by 5 bases, with 16 bases of the junction left unmatched. CDR3 nucleotide sequence: TGTGCCAGCAGCTCAAGGTGGCCGCGGGAGGTTGTCCACAATGAGCAGTTCTTC. This gives the protein CASSSRWPREVVHNEQFF.

The V call is TRBV12-3 or TRBV12-4, the J call TRBJ1-5; D is ambiguous. This CDR3 has 12 amino acids. V was trimmed by 3 bases and J by 9 bases, leaving 9 bases between them. This CDR3 is CASSFKRPPQHF. In nucleotides, the CDR3 is TGTGCCAGCAGTTTTAAGAGGCCGCCCCAGCATTTT.